The 26 T cell receptor beta chains below all came from one sample that was sequenced in a study of cytomegalovirus exposure and HLA in healthy donors. The PCR had 60 Vbeta and 13 Jbeta primers. Sequencing was performed with immunoSEQ multiplex PCR; in TCRdb, only in-frame clones are kept and a portion is missing. The profile shows roughly 200,000 clones, more than 9.5% of them singletons. Sample: PBMCs. The receptors were sampled from a man aged 50 or older in good health and CMV-seropositive.

The chain recombines TRBV7-6 with TRBJ1-5; 8 bases are a match to TRBD1. This CDR3 has 15 residues. Germline values: CDR1 SGHVS, CDR2 FNYEAQ. J gave up 4 bases and V 5 bases, and 7 bases lay outside the gene matches. CDR3 amino acids: CASSQTGTGNQPQHF. The CDR3 bases are TGTGCCAGCAGCCAGACCGGGACAGGAAATCAGCCCCAGCATTTT.

The chain joins TRBV7-6 to TRBJ1-3; no firm D call. Germline CDR1 SGHVS, CDR2 FNYEAQ. V was shortened by 5 bases and J by 0 bases, with 11 bases between the two germline ends. The CDR3 consists of 15 residues. This CDR3 reads CASSDQNRSGNTIYF. DNA of the CDR3: TGTGCCAGCAGCGATCAGAACCGCTCTGGAAACACCATATATTTT.

This clone showed up just a few times. V usage is TRBV4-3 and J usage is TRBJ2-6; possible D gene TRBD1, 6 bases. CDR3 length: 18 residues. Germline V gene data show CDR1 as LGHNA and CDR2 as YSLEER. Trimming took 0 bases from V and 3 from J, leaving 15 bases between them. Here the CDR3 DNA reads TGCGCCAGCAGCCAAGAAGGTGGGTCGACAGGTGGGGCCAACGTCCTGACTTTC. Encoded protein: CASSQEGGSTGGANVLTF.

This clone has more than one count but fewer than ten. The chain combines TRBV30 with TRBJ2-7; 11 positions match TRBD1. Germline CDR1 reads GTSNPN; CDR2 reads SVGIG (reference sequence). Unmatched junction bases numbered 5, after V lost 6 bases and J lost 4 bases. The CDR3 sequence is 13 residues long. CDR3 coding DNA: TGTGCCTGCCGGACAGGGGGCAAGTACGAGCAGTACTTC. It yields the protein CACRTGGKYEQYF.

This clone was picked up a small number of times. The sample contains more than one DNA sequence encoding this CDR3. The genes are TRBV18 and TRBJ1-5, with 7 bases aligning to TRBD1. CDR3 length: 16 residues. V was pared by 3 bases and J by 0 bases, with 5 bases of the junction left unmatched. In germline, CDR1 is KGHSH, CDR2 LQKENI. CDR3: CASSPSTGNSNQPQHF. CDR3 bases: TGTGCCAGCTCACCTTCGACAGGGAATAGCAATCAGCCCCAGCATTTT.

The chain joins TRBV7-9 to TRBJ2-5, with TRBD2 matching 7 bases. CDR3 length equals 16 residues. V trimming: 5 bases; J trimming: 2 bases; junction bases outside the gene matches: 11. Germline CDR1 reads SEHNR; CDR2 reads FQNEAQ (reference sequence). CDR3 region: CASSPRAGDYQETQYF. As DNA, the CDR3 is TGTGCCAGCAGCCCCAGGGCGGGGGATTATCAAGAGACCCAGTACTTC.

The chain links TRBV19 to TRBJ2-1; 12 bases are shared with TRBD2. CDR3 length equals 15 residues. Germline assignment: CDR1 LNHDA and CDR2 SQIVND (reference sequence). Germline trimming cut 6 bases from V and 4 bases from J; bases unmatched to any gene: 4. The CDR3 loop is CASRSSGGAYNEQFF. Here the CDR3 DNA reads TGTGCCAGTAGGTCTAGCGGGGGGGCTTACAATGAGCAGTTCTTC.

V usage is TRBV19 and J usage is TRBJ1-6; TRBD1 matches 9 bases. V lost 6 bases and J lost 1; bases outside the gene matches: 13. The CDR3 is 19 residues long. Germline V CDR1 and CDR2: LNHDA, SQIVND (reference sequence). CDR3: CASRGIRDREGSYNSPLHF. DNA for the CDR3: TGTGCCAGTAGGGGAATCCGGGACAGGGAGGGATCCTATAATTCACCCCTCCACTTT.

The chain carries TRBV15 and TRBJ1-1, with a tentative D call TRBD1 (5 bases). CDR3 length: 15 residues. Germline V lookup: CDR1 LNHNV, CDR2 YYDKDF (reference sequence). V was trimmed by 0 bases and J by 10 bases, leaving 18 bases between them. CDR3: CATSRDKGASARAFF. DNA for the CDR3: TGTGCCACCAGCAGAGATAAAGGGGCTTCGGCTCGAGCTTTCTTT. The whole variable domain, filled in from reference TRBV15 and TRBJ1-1, reads DAMVIQNPRYQVTQFGKPVTLSCSQTLNHNVMYWYQQKSSQAPKLLFHYYDKDFNNEADTPDNFQSRRPNTSFCFLDIRSPGLGDTAMYLCATSRDKGASARAFFGQGTRLTVV.

The chain is built from TRBV6-5 and TRBJ2-1; TRBD2 matches 9 bases. J gave up 4 bases and V 6 bases, and 7 bases lay outside the gene matches. CDR3 size: 15 residues. Germline V gene sequence: CDR1 MNHEY, CDR2 SVGAGI. The CDR3 sequence: CASSRAGGQYNEQFF. The CDR3 nucleotides read TGTGCCAGCAGCCGGGCGGGGGGGCAGTACAATGAGCAGTTCTTC.

This clone was seen a handful of times. The genes are TRBV4-1 and TRBJ2-7, with TRBD2 matching 9 bases. The length of the CDR3 is 16 residues. Germline V gene lookup returns CDR1 MGHRA and CDR2 YSYEKL. Trimming at V came to 4 bases and at J to 2 bases, leaving 9 bases not matched to a gene. As DNA, the CDR3 is TGCGCCAGCAGCCCTTACCTAGCGGGGCCCGCCTACGAGCAGTACTTC. Translated, it gives CASSPYLAGPAYEQYF.

V is TRBV19 and J is TRBJ1-2; weak D call: TRBD1 (6 bases). Trimming took 6 bases from V and 8 from J, leaving 13 bases between them. Germline-derived CDR1 and CDR2 are LNHDA and SQIVND (reference sequence). The CDR3 extends over 12 amino acids. CDR3 DNA sequence: TGTGCCAGTAGGGAACAGGGTCCCGGCTACACCTTC. It is translated as CASREQGPGYTF.

This clone was observed a handful of times. The rearrangement links TRBV6-1 to TRBJ1-5; weak D call: TRBD1 (5 bases). Germline CDR1 is MNHNS and CDR2 is SASEGT. Trimming shortened V by 6 bases and J by 6 bases, and 15 bases separated the two germline ends. The CDR3 sequence is 14 residues long. The CDR3 bases are TGTGCCAGCAGGGACCAAACAGGCTTTCAGCCCCAGCATTTT. Its translation is CASRDQTGFQPQHF.

The chain carries TRBV28 and TRBJ1-2; 12 bases map to TRBD1. The V gene end was trimmed by 2 bases and the J gene end by 5 bases; junction bases not matched to a gene: 12. The CDR3 has 18 amino acids. Per the germline V gene, CDR1 is MDHEN and CDR2 is SYDVKM. The CDR3 here is CASSLPSGTGGAIYGYTF. CDR3 nucleotides: TGTGCCAGCAGTTTACCCTCCGGGACAGGGGGCGCGATTTATGGCTACACCTTC.

The chain uses TRBV14 and TRBJ1-6; D is unresolved. V was shortened by 2 bases and J by 7 bases, with 9 bases between the two germline ends. Germline CDR1 reads SGHDN; CDR2 reads FVKESK. CDR3 length: 14 amino acids. The CDR3 spells CASSQLTVNSPLHF. CDR3 bases: TGTGCCAGCAGCCAACTCACAGTCAATTCACCCCTCCACTTT. Combining the CDR3 with reference TRBV14 and TRBJ1-6 gives the whole variable domain EAGVTQFPSHSVIEKGQTVTLRCDPISGHDNLYWYRRVMGKEIKFLLHFVKESKQDESGMPNNRFLAERTGGTYSTLKVQPAELEDSGVYFCASSQLTVNSPLHFGNGTRLTVT.

This clone was seen a few times. V usage is TRBV5-1 and J usage is TRBJ2-5, with D possibly matching TRBD2 (7 bases). The CDR3 totals 14 residues. The ends were cut back, 2 bases at V and 5 bases at J, with 13 bases in the middle. CDR1 SGHRS and CDR2 YFSETQ come from the germline V gene. CDR3 in DNA: TGCGCCAGCAGCTTCACAGGGCGGGAGGAGACCCAGTACTTC. It yields the protein CASSFTGREETQYF.

In DNA form, the CDR3 reads TGCGCCAGCAACACCGGGACTAGCGGCGGCAATGAGCAGTTCTTC. Translating gives CASNTGTSGGNEQFF. The rearrangement uses TRBV5-1 and TRBJ2-1, with 11 nucleotides matching TRBD2. Germline loops: CDR1 SGHRS, CDR2 YFSETQ. The CDR3 extends over 15 amino acids. Trimming cost V 6 bases and J 6 bases; bases outside gene matches: 8.

The chain uses TRBV5-4 and TRBJ2-7; 15 bases match TRBD2. Germline CDR1 reads SGHNT; CDR2 reads YYREEE (reference sequence). Trimming at V came to 3 bases and at J to 4 bases, leaving 5 bases not matched to a gene. The CDR3 is made up of 16 amino acids. CDR3 loop: CASSSGTSGGLYEQYV. CDR3 in DNA: TGTGCCAGCAGCTCCGGGACTAGCGGGGGGTTGTACGAGCAGTACGTC.

In this sample, this clone turned up once. The chain uses TRBV7-8 and TRBJ2-3; TRBD2 agrees at 8 bases. The junction had 10 bases not matched to a gene; V was cut back by 5 bases and J by 0 bases. Germline CDR1 SGHVS, CDR2 FQNEAQ. This CDR3 comprises 17 residues. CDR3 DNA sequence: TGTGCCAGCAGCACAGGAGCGGGGGACCTGAGCACAGATACGCAGTATTTT. Amino acids: CASSTGAGDLSTDTQYF. Based on the CDR3 plus reference TRBV7-8 and TRBJ2-3, the full variable domain is GAGVSQSPRYKVAKRGQDVALRCDPISGHVSLFWYQQALGQGPEFLTYFQNEAQLDKSGLPSDRFFAERPEGSVSTLKIQRTQQEDSAVYLCASSTGAGDLSTDTQYFGPGTRLTVL.

This clone was picked up a small number of times. This chain links TRBV6-5 with TRBJ2-5, with TRBD1 matching 11 bases. The CDR3 runs 16 residues. V gave up 1 base and J gave up 5 bases; unmatched junction bases: 6. From germline, CDR1 is MNHEY and CDR2 SVGAGI. The CDR3 DNA sequence: TGTGCCAGCAGTTACTGGGGACAGGGGGGAAGGGAGACCCAGTACTTC. It translates to CASSYWGQGGRETQYF.

The genes are TRBV4-3 and TRBJ2-3; a possible D gene is TRBD1 (6 bases). Trimming shortened V by 4 bases and J by 0 bases, and 14 bases separated the two germline ends. CDR3 size: 16 residues. Germline values: CDR1 LGHNA, CDR2 YSLEER. For the CDR3, the DNA is TGCGCCAGCAGCCCAGGGGTGGAGGCTAGCACAGATACGCAGTATTTT. Amino acids: CASSPGVEASTDTQYF.

This clone has a handful of counts. One end of the junction does not line up with germline, which may come from a read error. This sequence joins TRBV6-5 and TRBJ1-6; 7 nucleotides line up with TRBD1. CDR1 is MNHEY, CDR2 SVGAGI, per germline. This CDR3 spans 15 amino acids. CDR3 protein: CASRYSKDRNSPLHF. The CDR3 region has the DNA TGTGCCAGCAGGTACTCCAAGGACAGGAATTCACCCCTCCACTTT.

This clone was detected a few times. The chain couples TRBV5-1 to TRBJ2-3; D possibly corresponds to TRBD2 (5 bases). The germline gives CDR1 SGHRS, CDR2 YFSETQ. Trimming removed 4 bases from V and 5 bases from J, with 14 bases in between. The CDR3 totals 14 residues. For the CDR3, the DNA is TGCGCCAGCAGCAGCCTAGCAATGGTAGATACGCAGTATTTT. This translates into CASSSLAMVDTQYF.

In this sample, this clone turned up a few times. The gene calls are TRBV4-3 and TRBJ2-1; TRBD2 is a possible D gene (6 bases). The V gene lost 1 base and the J gene lost 7 bases, with 11 bases spanning the gap. The CDR3 is made up of 14 amino acids. In germline, CDR1 is LGHNA, CDR2 YSLEER. The CDR3 is CASSQAGLSNEQFF. CDR3 bases: TGCGCCAGCAGCCAAGCGGGACTGTCGAATGAGCAGTTCTTC.

The chain has TRBV18 and TRBJ2-5, with D possibly TRBD1 on 6 matching bases. In germline, CDR1 is KGHSH, CDR2 LQKENI. V was clipped by 4 bases and J by 2 bases, with 8 bases between them. The CDR3 length is 13 residues. CDR3 nucleotides: TGTGCCAGCTCACAGGACAGACAAGAGACCCAGTACTTC. As protein: CASSQDRQETQYF.

The genes are TRBV6-5 and TRBJ2-5; D call uncertain. V gave up 8 bases and J gave up 5 bases, with 18 bases separating them. Germline values: CDR1 MNHEY, CDR2 SVGAGI. The CDR3 loop spans 14 amino acids. The CDR3 nucleotides are TGTGCCAGCGGAGCAAGGCCCCCCGCGGAGACCCAGTACTTC. This sequence encodes CASGARPPAETQYF.